This T cell receptor beta chain was recovered during a study of control samples from healthy donors and cancer patients. This CDR3 spans 12 amino acids. V gave up 8 bases and J gave up 7 bases, with 14 bases separating them. Per germline, CDR1 MNHEY and CDR2 SVGAGI. Profiled with immunoSEQ multiplex PCR; TCRdb holds only in-frame clones, not every one. This table has 40,000 or so clones, approximately 89% appearing once. This TCR was sampled from a middle-aged woman with head and neck cancer. The gene calls are TRBV6-5 and TRBJ2-5, with D perhaps TRBD2 (6 bases). The specimen sequenced was PBMCs. The CDR3 bases are TGTGCCAGCCGGGGAGGCGCGGGGACCCAGTACTTC. Its protein product is CASRGGAGTQYF.